This record covers a single T cell receptor beta chain. No antigen is known for it. The data originate from a study of T cell responses to AZD1222 COVID-19 vaccine. General study points: Baseline antibody screening turned up just a handful of seropositive AZD1222 recipients. Nearly half of the spike-specific TCRs reportedly recognize variant regions that carry no mutations.

TCRdb's table, derived via immunoSEQ multiplex PCR, lists solely in-frame clones and lacks some. Of 100,000 to 150,000 clones listed, 80% to 90% are singletons. This receptor was identified in an adult in good health. This specimen consisted of peripheral blood, obtained on day 0 of AZD1222 vaccination.

In DNA, the CDR3 is TGTGCCAGCAGCTTAAATCAACTGGACGAGCAGTACTTC. It codes for CASSLNQLDEQYF. The gene calls are TRBV7-2 and TRBJ2-7; D unclear. The V and J ends lost 2 bases and 5 bases respectively, with 10 bases between them. CDR3 length: 13 residues. In germline, CDR1 is SGHTA, CDR2 FQGNSA.